This TCR beta chain was captured by sequencing in a study of blood T cell repertoires in COVID-19. About the study: Whether acute or convalescent, the COVID-19 samples came from the United States, Italy and Spain.

The CDR3 consists of 16 residues. Per the germline V gene, CDR1 is SGHDN and CDR2 is FVKESK. After removal of 2 bases from V and 4 bases from J, the junction contained 6 bases not matched to a gene. Authors' methods: Counts of nucleated cells, estimated from reference gene primer amplification, were obtained. This table comes from immunoSEQ multiplex PCR, and its TCRdb copy is limited to in-frame clones, with some not included. D and trimming come from the DNA, and the V and J calls and clone size come from that table. The sample contains some 71,000 clones, less than 95% of which appear only once. The source material was peripheral blood. V gene TRBV14 combines with J gene TRBJ2-1, with 9 bases that match TRBD1. This receptor was taken from a young woman with acute or convalescent COVID-19. CDR3 sequence (DNA): TGTGCCAGCAGCCAATATCGACAGGGGGAGTACAATGAGCAGTTCTTC. Translating gives CASSQYRQGEYNEQFF.